The 28 T cell receptor beta chains reported below all come from one sample, sequenced in a study of cytomegalovirus exposure and HLA in healthy donors. Both 60 Vbeta primers and 13 Jbeta primers went into the PCR. TCRdb keeps only in-frame clones here, not all; method: immunoSEQ multiplex PCR. The sample holds 55,000 to 70,000 clones, roughly 73% seen once. The specimen sequenced was PBMCs. The receptors derive from a male donor in good health and CMV-seropositive.

The chain recombines TRBV6-5 with TRBJ1-1; perhaps TRBD1 as D (6 bases). The CDR3 is 13 amino acids. V lost 9 bases to trimming and J lost 10 bases, with 21 bases between them. The germline CDR1 and CDR2 sequences are MNHEY and SVGAGI. CDR3 protein: CASVSSTGRVAFF. The CDR3 region has the DNA TGTGCCAGTGTATCATCCACAGGGAGGGTAGCTTTCTTT.

The V gene is TRBV7-2, the J gene TRBJ1-2; TRBD1 aligns across 9 bases. Germline CDR1 reads SGHTA; CDR2 reads FQGNSA. J was trimmed by 2 bases and V by 0 bases; bases with no gene match: 1. The CDR3 extends over 15 amino acids. CDR3 amino acids: CASSLAGTGNYGYTF. The CDR3 DNA sequence: TGTGCCAGCAGCTTAGCAGGGACAGGGAACTATGGCTACACCTTC.

This clone was detected a few times. V is TRBV2 and J is TRBJ1-1, with 9 bases that match TRBD1. CDR1 SNHLY and CDR2 FYNNEI come from the germline V gene. The CDR3 has 15 residues. The trim removed 1 base at V and 1 base at J, leaving 1 base unmatched. As DNA, the CDR3 is TGTGCCAGCAGTGAAGTGGACAGGGGGAACACTGAAGCTTTCTTT. Translating it yields CASSEVDRGNTEAFF. The full variable domain, in which reference TRBV2 and TRBJ1-1 provide the parts outside the CDR3, is EPEVTQTPSHQVTQMGQEVILRCVPISNHLYFYWYRQILGQKVEFLVSFYNNEISEKSEIFDDQFSVERPDGSNFTLKIRSTKLEDSAMYFCASSEVDRGNTEAFFGQGTRLTVV.

This CDR3 reads CASSPPRGTGNYEQYF. CDR3 nucleotide sequence: TGTGCCAGCTCACCACCCCGCGGAACTGGAAACTACGAGCAGTACTTC. V usage is TRBV18 and J usage is TRBJ2-7; no definite D call. This CDR3 comprises 16 residues. V was cut by 0 bases and J by 3 bases, with 15 bases left in between. Germline values: CDR1 KGHSH, CDR2 LQKENI.

This clone was counted once. The genes are TRBV18 and TRBJ2-5, with unresolved D. V lost 5 bases to trimming and J lost 2 bases, with 9 bases between them. The CDR3 sequence is 13 residues long. Per the germline V gene, CDR1 is KGHSH and CDR2 is LQKENI. The CDR3 loop is CASSAVQQETQYF. CDR3 sequence (DNA): TGTGCCAGCTCAGCTGTACAGCAAGAGACCCAGTACTTC.

V and J are TRBV28 and TRBJ2-1, with 10 bases identical to TRBD2. V was pared by 2 bases and J by 8 bases, with 6 bases of the junction left unmatched. Germline loops: CDR1 MDHEN, CDR2 SYDVKM. This CDR3 has 15 amino acids. The CDR3 here is CASSLSLAGAHEQFF. The CDR3 DNA is TGTGCCAGCAGTTTAAGCCTAGCGGGGGCGCATGAGCAGTTCTTC. Using reference TRBV28 and TRBJ2-1 for the parts outside the CDR3, the full variable domain is DVKVTQSSRYLVKRTGEKVFLECVQDMDHENMFWYRQDPGLGLRLIYFSYDVKMKEKGDIPEGYSVSREKKERFSLILESASTNQTSMYLCASSLSLAGAHEQFFGPGTRLTVL.

The CDR3 loop is CASSPRDRGGEQYF. The CDR3 nucleotides are TGTGCCAGCAGCCCCCGGGACAGGGGTGGCGAGCAGTACTTC. The chain carries TRBV13 and TRBJ2-7; 10 nucleotides match TRBD1. This CDR3 is 14 amino acids long. CDR1 is PRHDT, CDR2 FYEKMQ, per germline (reference sequence). Trimming cost V 5 bases and J 6 bases; bases outside gene matches: 7. The full variable domain, completed using reference TRBV13 and TRBJ2-7, is AAGVIQSPRHLIKEKRETATLKCYPIPRHDTVYWYQQGPGQDPQFLISFYEKMQSDKGSIPDRFSAQQFSDYHSELNMSSLELGDSALYFCASSPRDRGGEQYFGPGTRLTVT.

The J gene is TRBJ2-7, the V gene TRBV7-8; a weak D match, TRBD1 (6 bases). CDR3 length equals 12 residues. In germline, CDR1 is SGHVS, CDR2 FQNEAQ. Trimming shortened V by 5 bases and J by 6 bases, and 11 bases separated the two germline ends. The CDR3 spells CASSLTGIEQYF. CDR3 coding DNA: TGTGCCAGCAGCCTAACAGGGATCGAGCAGTACTTC.

The chain carries TRBV20-1 and TRBJ2-1, with 7 bases aligning to TRBD1. This CDR3 is 11 amino acids long. V was clipped by 6 bases and J by 7 bases; unmatched bases: 3. Germline V gives CDR1 DFQATT, CDR2 SNEGSKA (reference sequence). CDR3 coding DNA: TGCAGTGCGGTGACAGGGAATGAGCAGTTCTTC. This translates into CSAVTGNEQFF.

This sequence joins TRBV7-3 and TRBJ1-6, with TRBD1 as a possible D gene (6 bases). The V and J ends lost 2 bases and 10 bases respectively, with 12 bases between them. This CDR3 is built from 14 residues. CDR1 is SGHTA, CDR2 FQGTGA, per germline. DNA for the CDR3: TGTGCCAGCAGCTTATTAGGGGGAAGGTCACCCCTCCACTTT. This encodes CASSLLGGRSPLHF.

With respect to this clone: Other DNA variants within this sample encode the same CDR3. The genes are TRBV7-2 and TRBJ1-1; TRBD1 aligns across 8 bases. The CDR3 totals 14 residues. Germline loops: CDR1 SGHTA, CDR2 FQGNSA. V shed 4 bases, J shed 7 bases, and the junction held 8 bases outside the gene matches. Here the CDR3 reads CASSWQGAEDEAFF. The CDR3, as DNA: TGTGCCAGCAGCTGGCAGGGGGCGGAGGATGAAGCTTTCTTT.

The CDR3 DNA is TGTGCCAGCAGCTCCGGCGGGGGCGGATATGAGCAGTTCTTC. Translated, it gives CASSSGGGGYEQFF. This chain joins TRBV7-3 and TRBJ2-1; D is possibly TRBD2 (7 bases). CDR3 size: 14 residues. Looked up from germline, CDR1 is SGHTA and CDR2 is FQGTGA. V was pared by 4 bases and J by 8 bases, with 15 bases between.

The genes are TRBV5-6 and TRBJ1-1; possible D gene TRBD1, 6 bases. Germline lookup yields CDR1 SGHDT and CDR2 YYEEEE. The CDR3 extends over 15 amino acids. V was shortened by 3 bases and J by 1 base, with 13 bases between the two germline ends. The chain's CDR3 is CASSSTGIRNTEAFF. The DNA for the CDR3 is TGTGCCAGCAGCTCCACAGGGATCCGGAACACTGAAGCTTTCTTT. The variable domain in full, completed from reference TRBV5-6 and TRBJ1-1, reads DAGVTQSPTHLIKTRGQQVTLRCSPKSGHDTVSWYQQALGQGPQFIFQYYEEEERQRGNFPDRFSGHQFPNYSSELNVNALLLGDSALYLCASSSTGIRNTEAFFGQGTRLTVV.

The rearrangement joins TRBV5-4 to TRBJ2-7; 10 nucleotides align to TRBD1. Trimming removed 3 bases from V and 7 bases from J; junction bases left unmatched: 7. The CDR3 loop spans 14 amino acids. Looked up from germline, CDR1 is SGHNT and CDR2 is YYREEE (reference sequence). The CDR3 DNA reads TGTGCCAGCAGCTGGGGGACAGGGGCCCCGGAGCAGTACTTC. It yields the protein CASSWGTGAPEQYF.

This chain uses TRBV2 with TRBJ2-4; TRBD2 agrees at 12 bases. This CDR3 contains 19 residues. The junction had 17 bases not matched to a gene; V was cut back by 4 bases and J by 7 bases. The germline V gene has CDR1 SNHLY and CDR2 FYNNEI. The CDR3 bases are TGTGCCAGCAGTGGGTCTAGCGGGGGGGCCAATTTGTTTTCGAACATTCAGTACTTC. As protein: CASSGSSGGANLFSNIQYF.

This chain links TRBV30 with TRBJ2-7, with 7 bases matching TRBD2. Germline lookup yields CDR1 GTSNPN and CDR2 SVGIG (reference sequence). The CDR3 consists of 14 residues. The trim removed 0 bases at V and 2 bases at J, leaving 4 bases unmatched. CDR3 bases: TGTGCCTGGAGTGTGCAGCGGGGACCCTACGAGCAGTACTTC. It is translated as CAWSVQRGPYEQYF.

The rearrangement links TRBV14 to TRBJ1-1, with 7 positions matching TRBD1. From germline, CDR1 is SGHDN and CDR2 FVKESK. The CDR3 covers 15 residues. V dropped 4 bases and J dropped 0; count of bases not matched to a gene: 5. The CDR3: CASSLEDRLNTEAFF. The CDR3 nucleotides read TGTGCCAGCAGCCTCGAGGACAGGTTGAACACTGAAGCTTTCTTT. The full variable domain, with the rest looked up from reference TRBV14 and TRBJ1-1, is EAGVTQFPSHSVIEKGQTVTLRCDPISGHDNLYWYRRVMGKEIKFLLHFVKESKQDESGMPNNRFLAERTGGTYSTLKVQPAELEDSGVYFCASSLEDRLNTEAFFGQGTRLTVV.

This rearrangement joins TRBV23-1 to TRBJ1-5; D not certain. TRBV23-1 is an ORF for which the function is uncertain. Trimming stripped 3 bases from V and 0 bases from J, with 21 bases between. This CDR3 contains 19 residues. In DNA, the CDR3 is TGCGCCAGCAGTCAGTCCGACACCTCGGCCCCTTATAGCAATCAGCCCCAGCATTTT. It translates to CASSQSDTSAPYSNQPQHF.

The rearrangement joins TRBV15 to TRBJ1-6; D perhaps matches TRBD1 (5 bases). V was shortened by 2 bases and J by 8 bases, with 10 bases between the two germline ends. The germline V gene has CDR1 LNHNV and CDR2 YYDKDF (reference sequence). CDR3 size: 14 residues. The CDR3 sequence: CATSRRGGDSPLHF. The CDR3, as DNA: TGTGCCACCAGCAGACGAGGAGGGGATTCACCCCTCCACTTT.

In this sample, this clone turned up a few times. The chain uses TRBV6-5 and TRBJ1-2, with D possibly TRBD1 on 6 matching bases. Trimming cost V 7 bases and J 5 bases, with 14 bases left between them. CDR3 length: 13 residues. CDR1 and CDR2 (germline): MNHEY, SVGAGI. DNA of the CDR3: TGTGCCAGCACAATTAACAGGGATTATGGCTACACCTTC. Protein product: CASTINRDYGYTF.

This clone appeared a single time. V is TRBV6-6 and J is TRBJ2-2; 8 nucleotides align to TRBD2. The CDR3 sequence is 14 residues long. From germline, CDR1 is MNHNY and CDR2 SVGAGI (reference sequence). V lost 2 bases, J lost 5 bases, and 1 base stayed unmatched. The CDR3: CASSYAGGTGELFF. The CDR3 bases are TGTGCCAGCAGTTACGCGGGGGGAACCGGGGAGCTGTTTTTT.

The chain carries TRBV2 and TRBJ2-7; a possible D gene is TRBD2 (5 bases). Germline values: CDR1 SNHLY, CDR2 FYNNEI. This CDR3 region has 12 residues. Trimming cost V 4 bases and J 3 bases, with 7 bases left between them. The CDR3 coding sequence is TGTGCCAGCAGTGTGGGGAGCTACGAGCAGTACTTC. Its protein product is CASSVGSYEQYF. The variable domain in full, with the rest retrieved from reference TRBV2 and TRBJ2-7, is EPEVTQTPSHQVTQMGQEVILRCVPISNHLYFYWYRQILGQKVEFLVSFYNNEISEKSEIFDDQFSVERPDGSNFTLKIRSTKLEDSAMYFCASSVGSYEQYFGPGTRLTVT.

The genes are TRBV7-9 and TRBJ1-3; weak D call: TRBD1 (6 bases). This CDR3 region has 17 residues. Germline V lookup: CDR1 SEHNR, CDR2 FQNEAQ (reference sequence). V lost 4 bases to trimming and J lost 0 bases, with 16 bases between them. CDR3 sequence: CASSSHPGQISGNTIYF. CDR3 coding DNA: TGTGCCAGCAGCTCCCATCCGGGACAAATCTCTGGAAACACCATATATTTT.

This clone has just a few counts. The chain has TRBV4-3 and TRBJ1-4; 7 nucleotides match TRBD1. The CDR3 is 16 amino acids. V lost 0 bases, J lost 8 bases, and 9 bases stayed unmatched. In germline, CDR1 is LGHNA, CDR2 YSLEER. CDR3 amino acids: CASSQDRQGVMEKLFF. In nucleotides, the CDR3 is TGCGCCAGCAGCCAAGATCGGCAGGGGGTTATGGAAAAACTGTTTTTT.

This chain links TRBV30 with TRBJ2-7, with 9 bases that match TRBD1. Losses at the gene ends were 3 bases for V and 7 bases for J; bases not matched to a gene: 1. This CDR3 comprises 11 residues. The germline gives CDR1 GTSNPN, CDR2 SVGIG (reference sequence). The DNA of the CDR3 is TGTGCCTGGAGGACAGGGGGTGAGCAGTACTTC. Its protein is CAWRTGGEQYF.

This chain connects TRBV30 to TRBJ1-5, with D perhaps TRBD1 (6 bases). Per germline, CDR1 GTSNPN and CDR2 SVGIG (reference sequence). V gave up 1 base and J gave up 0 bases, with 13 bases separating them. The CDR3 spans 16 residues. The CDR3 loop reads CAWSGKGVYSNQPQHF. CDR3 bases: TGTGCCTGGAGTGGGAAGGGGGTATATAGCAATCAGCCCCAGCATTTT.

This clone was seen a single time. The rearrangement joins TRBV9 to TRBJ2-5; 9 nucleotides agree with TRBD2. V dropped 0 bases and J dropped 1; count of bases not matched to a gene: 7. Germline CDR1 is SGDLS and CDR2 is YYNGEE. This CDR3 spans 17 amino acids. Here the CDR3 reads CASSVGIRAGGQETQYF. The DNA of the CDR3 is TGTGCCAGCAGCGTAGGAATTCGAGCGGGGGGCCAAGAGACCCAGTACTTC.

The rearrangement joins TRBV2 to TRBJ2-7; the D gene is possibly TRBD2 (5 bases). Germline CDR1 and CDR2: SNHLY and FYNNEI. The ends were cut back, 0 bases at V and 0 bases at J, with 12 bases in the middle. CDR3 length: 16 residues. CDR3 sequence (DNA): TGTGCCAGCAGTGAAGCAAGGACGGGGAGCTCCTACGAGCAGTACTTC. Its translation is CASSEARTGSSYEQYF.